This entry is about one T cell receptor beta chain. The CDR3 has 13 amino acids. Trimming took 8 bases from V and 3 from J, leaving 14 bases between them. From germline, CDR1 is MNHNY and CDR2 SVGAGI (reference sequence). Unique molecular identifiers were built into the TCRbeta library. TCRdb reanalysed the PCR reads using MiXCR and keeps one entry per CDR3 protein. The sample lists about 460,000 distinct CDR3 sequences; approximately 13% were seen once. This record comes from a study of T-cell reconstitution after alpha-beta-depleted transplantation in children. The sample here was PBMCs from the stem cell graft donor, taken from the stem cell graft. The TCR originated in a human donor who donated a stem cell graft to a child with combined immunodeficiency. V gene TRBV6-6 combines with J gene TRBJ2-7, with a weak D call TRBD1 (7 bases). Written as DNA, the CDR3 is TGTGCCAGCGGGGGGACAGCCATCTACGAGCAGTACTTC. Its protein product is CASGGTAIYEQYF.